A single sample is the source of the 6 T cell receptor beta chains below, sequenced in a study of T cells in Graves' hyperthyroidism and ophthalmopathy. It was RNA transcripts that yielded the amplified TCR beta CDR3 regions. A first-round RT-PCR of the TCR CDR3 used the HTBI primer set. TCRdb independently ran MiXCR on the multiplex PCR reads; one entry per CDR3 protein. The sample holds around 720,000 distinct CDR3 sequences, about a third seen once. Sequencing was carried out using blood. The origin of the receptors is a woman between 40 and 50 years old with Graves' hyperthyroidism.

This clonotype was observed many times. The CDR3 here is CASSPDRGGEKLFF. CDR3 DNA: TGTGCCAGCAGCCCGGACAGGGGTGGGGAAAAACTGTTTTTT. The chain carries TRBV7-8 and TRBJ1-4; 9 bases align to TRBD1. The CDR3 sequence is 14 residues long. Germline CDR1 and CDR2: SGHVS and FQNEAQ. V shed 5 bases and J 8 bases; nucleotides not matched to a gene: 6.

This clonotype was picked up many times. The CDR3, as DNA: TGCAGTGCCGGGGGACGTCGGTCTGGAAACACCATATATTTT. Translated, it gives CSAGGRRSGNTIYF. The chain has TRBV20-1 and TRBJ1-3; tentative D call: TRBD1 (5 bases). The germline V and J ends were trimmed by 6 bases and 1 base, with 13 bases remaining between them. The CDR3 consists of 14 residues. Germline V CDR1 and CDR2: DFQATT, SNEGSKA (reference sequence).

This clonotype has a handful of counts. CDR3 amino acids: CSAMGLAESYEQYF. For the CDR3, the DNA is TGCAGTGCTATGGGGCTAGCGGAATCCTACGAGCAGTACTTC. The chain carries TRBV20-1 and TRBJ2-7; TRBD2 aligns across 7 bases. Germline CDR1 DFQATT, CDR2 SNEGSKA (reference sequence). The CDR3 runs 14 residues. The junction had 7 bases not matched to a gene; V was cut back by 4 bases and J by 1 base.

This clonotype was observed at least ten times. The chain carries TRBV5-1 and TRBJ1-2; no definite D call. The CDR3 is made up of 14 amino acids. The germline V gene encodes CDR1 SGHRS and CDR2 YFSETQ. Trimming left V 1 base short and J 6 bases short, with 13 bases between. The CDR3 sequence is CASSLTAVGHGYTF. The DNA for the CDR3 is TGCGCCAGCAGCTTGACCGCCGTCGGCCATGGCTACACCTTC.

This clonotype turned up a few times. V gene TRBV7-9 combines with J gene TRBJ2-2; maybe TRBD1 (5 bases). CDR1 SEHNR and CDR2 FQNEAQ come from the germline V gene (reference sequence). Trimming took 6 bases from V and 4 from J, leaving 9 bases between them. There are 13 residues in the CDR3. Written as DNA, the CDR3 is TGTGCCAGCAGTCCAGGGTTCACCGGGGAGCTGTTTTTT. Its translation is CASSPGFTGELFF.

Points on this clonotype: A read error may account for a junction end that differs from germline. The chain links TRBV7-3 to TRBJ1-1; the D is unclear. CDR1 SGHTA and CDR2 FQGTGA come from the germline V gene. The CDR3 consists of 16 residues. CDR3 sequence reads: CASSHNYMREATEAFF. The CDR3, as DNA: TGCGCCAGCAGCCACAATTACATGAGGGAGGCCACTGAAGCTTTCTTT.